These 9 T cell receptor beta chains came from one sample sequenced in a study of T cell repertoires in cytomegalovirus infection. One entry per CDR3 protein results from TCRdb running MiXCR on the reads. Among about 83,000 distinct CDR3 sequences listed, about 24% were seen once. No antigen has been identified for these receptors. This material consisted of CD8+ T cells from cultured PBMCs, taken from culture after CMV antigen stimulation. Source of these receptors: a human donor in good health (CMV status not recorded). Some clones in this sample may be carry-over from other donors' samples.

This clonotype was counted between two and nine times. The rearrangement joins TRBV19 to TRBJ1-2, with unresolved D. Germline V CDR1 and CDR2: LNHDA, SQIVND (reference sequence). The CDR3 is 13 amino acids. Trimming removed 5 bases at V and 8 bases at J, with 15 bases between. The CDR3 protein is CASSADFIGGYTF. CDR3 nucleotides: TGTGCCAGTAGTGCCGACTTCATCGGGGGCTACACCTTC. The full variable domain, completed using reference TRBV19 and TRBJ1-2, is DGGITQSPKYLFRKEGQNVTLSCEQNLNHDAMYWYRQDPGQGLRLIYYSQIVNDFQKGDIAEGYSVSREKKESFPLTVTSAQKNPTAFYLCASSADFIGGYTFGSGTRLTVV.

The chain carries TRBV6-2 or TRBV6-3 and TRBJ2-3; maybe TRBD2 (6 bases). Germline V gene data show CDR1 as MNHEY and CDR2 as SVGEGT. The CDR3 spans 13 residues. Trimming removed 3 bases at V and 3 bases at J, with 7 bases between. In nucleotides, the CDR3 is TGTGCCAGCAGTTATCGGGAGACAGATACGCAGTATTTT. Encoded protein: CASSYRETDTQYF.

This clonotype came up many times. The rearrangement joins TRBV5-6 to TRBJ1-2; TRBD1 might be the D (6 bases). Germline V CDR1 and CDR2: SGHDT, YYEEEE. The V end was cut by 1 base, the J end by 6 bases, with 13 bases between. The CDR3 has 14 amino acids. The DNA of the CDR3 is TGTGCCAGCAGCTTGTTTAACAGGGAAGATGGCTACACCTTC. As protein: CASSLFNREDGYTF.

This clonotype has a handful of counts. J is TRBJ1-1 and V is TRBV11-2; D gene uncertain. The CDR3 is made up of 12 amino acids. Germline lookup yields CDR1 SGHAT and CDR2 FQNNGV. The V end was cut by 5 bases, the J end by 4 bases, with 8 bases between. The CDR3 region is CASSTGITEAFF. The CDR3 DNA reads TGTGCCAGCAGCACCGGGATCACTGAAGCTTTCTTT.

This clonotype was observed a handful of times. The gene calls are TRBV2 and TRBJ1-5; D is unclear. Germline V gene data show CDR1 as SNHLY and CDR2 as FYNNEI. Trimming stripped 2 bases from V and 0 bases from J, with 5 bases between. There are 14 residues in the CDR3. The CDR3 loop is CASSELDSNQPQHF. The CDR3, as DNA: TGTGCCAGCAGTGAATTGGATAGCAATCAGCCCCAGCATTTT.

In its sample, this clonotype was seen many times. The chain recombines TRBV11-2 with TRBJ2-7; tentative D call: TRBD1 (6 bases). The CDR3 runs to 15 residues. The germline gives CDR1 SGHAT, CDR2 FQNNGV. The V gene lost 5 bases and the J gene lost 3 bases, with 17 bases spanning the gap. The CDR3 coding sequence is TGTGCCAGCAGCCCCCCCTTGGGGGCTAGCTACGAGCAGTACTTC. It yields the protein CASSPPLGASYEQYF.

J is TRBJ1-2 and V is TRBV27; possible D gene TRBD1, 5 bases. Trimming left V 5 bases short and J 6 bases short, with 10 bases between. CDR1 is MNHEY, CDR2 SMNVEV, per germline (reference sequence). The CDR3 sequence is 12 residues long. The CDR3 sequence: CASSGARNGYTF. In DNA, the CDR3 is TGTGCCAGCAGTGGGGCTCGAAATGGCTACACCTTC.

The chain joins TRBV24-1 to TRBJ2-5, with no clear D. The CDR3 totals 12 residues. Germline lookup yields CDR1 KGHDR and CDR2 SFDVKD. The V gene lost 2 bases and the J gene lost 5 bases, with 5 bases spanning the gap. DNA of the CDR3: TGTGCCACCAGTGATTGGCAGGAGACCCAGTACTTC. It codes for CATSDWQETQYF.

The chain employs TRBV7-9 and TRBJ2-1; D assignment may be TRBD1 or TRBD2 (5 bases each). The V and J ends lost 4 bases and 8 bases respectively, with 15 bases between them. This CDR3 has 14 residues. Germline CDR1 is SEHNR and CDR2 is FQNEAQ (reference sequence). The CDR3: CASSSRDEADEQFF. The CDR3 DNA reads TGTGCCAGCAGCTCCCGGGACGAGGCCGATGAGCAGTTCTTC.